This passage covers 29 T cell receptor beta chains from one sample sequenced in a study of cytomegalovirus exposure and HLA in healthy donors. The PCR ran on 60 Vbeta and 13 Jbeta primers. Measured with immunoSEQ multiplex PCR; TCRdb has only the in-frame clones, and not every one. The table records about 91,000 clones, around 78% of them present only once. Sequenced sample: PBMCs. Every receptor here comes from a male donor in good health and CMV-seropositive.

As to this clone: One end of the junction is discordant with germline, which a read error may explain. The V gene is TRBV7-6, the J gene TRBJ2-7; TRBD2 matches 10 bases. The V gene's germline CDR1 is SGHVS and CDR2 FNYEAQ. The CDR3 loop spans 14 amino acids. In DNA form, the CDR3 reads TGTGCCAGCAGCCTAGCGGGGGCCACCTACGAGCAGTACTTC. It codes for CASSLAGATYEQYF.

This chain connects TRBV15 to TRBJ2-5, with 7 nucleotides matching TRBD1. The J call could be wrong; TRBJ2-7 is a better fit for the DNA end. Germline-derived CDR1 and CDR2 are LNHNV and YYDKDF (reference sequence). The CDR3 has 14 residues. CDR3 nucleotides: TGTGCCACCAGCAGATCGACAGGGAAAAGCGAGCAGTACTTC. It translates to CATSRSTGKSEQYF.

This chain links TRBV19 with TRBJ1-1, with D perhaps TRBD1 (5 bases). Germline V CDR1 and CDR2: LNHDA, SQIVND (reference sequence). Trimming cost V 7 bases and J 0 bases, with 12 bases left between them. The CDR3 is 14 residues long. The CDR3 region is CASNHDRLNTEAFF. The CDR3 DNA is TGTGCCAGTAACCACGACAGACTGAACACTGAAGCTTTCTTT.

The genes are TRBV7-9 and TRBJ2-1; D is unresolved. The CDR3 is 11 amino acids. The V and J ends lost 4 bases and 10 bases respectively, with 8 bases between them. Germline loops: CDR1 SEHNR, CDR2 FQNEAQ (reference sequence). CDR3 nucleotides: TGTGCCAGCAGCTACTCAGGCGAGCAGTTCTTC. It specifies CASSYSGEQFF. Full variable domain (missing parts from reference TRBV7-9 and TRBJ2-1): DTGVSQNPRHKITKRGQNVTFRCDPISEHNRLYWYRQTLGQGPEFLTYFQNEAQLEKSRLLSDRFSAERPKGSFSTLEIQRTEQGDSAMYLCASSYSGEQFFGPGTRLTVL.

A single count supports this clone. This chain connects TRBV19 to TRBJ2-1, with a possible D match to TRBD1 (6 bases). The CDR3 runs 15 residues. The V end lost 0 bases, the J end lost 7 bases, and 13 bases lay between the germline ends. The germline V gene has CDR1 LNHDA and CDR2 SQIVND (reference sequence). In nucleotides, the CDR3 is TGTGCCAGTAGTATAGAGGCCAGGGGTTGGAATGAGCAGTTCTTC. Amino acid sequence: CASSIEARGWNEQFF.

The chain uses TRBV6-1 and TRBJ1-2; 8 bases line up with TRBD1. The CDR3 loop spans 13 amino acids. Per germline, CDR1 MNHNS and CDR2 SASEGT. J gave up 4 bases and V 7 bases, and 5 bases lay outside the gene matches. CDR3 residues: CASTRTGSYGYTF. DNA for the CDR3: TGTGCCAGCACACGGACAGGGAGCTATGGCTACACCTTC.

V is TRBV6-1 and J is TRBJ2-3; TRBD2 matches 14 bases. In germline, CDR1 is MNHNS, CDR2 SASEGT. The CDR3 runs 17 residues. V shed 3 bases and J 3 bases; nucleotides not matched to a gene: 5. The CDR3 reads CASSDLGTSGSTDTQYF. The CDR3 nucleotides read TGTGCCAGCAGTGACCTCGGGACTAGCGGGAGTACAGATACGCAGTATTTT.

V and J are TRBV19 and TRBJ2-5; tentative D call: TRBD2 (6 bases). With 4 bases removed from V and 9 bases from J, the gap between germline ends came to 18 bases. The germline gives CDR1 LNHDA, CDR2 SQIVND (reference sequence). CDR3 length equals 14 residues. CDR3 DNA: TGTGCCAGTAGTAAATTGGTGACGGGGGTGGCCCAGTACTTC. This translates into CASSKLVTGVAQYF.

J is TRBJ1-6 and V is TRBV6-6; 10 bases agree with TRBD1. Germline trimming cut 8 bases from V and 8 bases from J; bases unmatched to any gene: 6. The CDR3 contains 14 residues. Germline lookup yields CDR1 MNHNY and CDR2 SVGAGI (reference sequence). This chain's CDR3 is CASRDRGAHSPLHF. CDR3 sequence (DNA): TGTGCCAGCCGGGACAGGGGAGCTCATTCACCCCTCCACTTT.

The rearrangement joins TRBV5-4 to TRBJ2-7; unclear D gene. Trimming left V 0 bases short and J 2 bases short, with 6 bases between. The length of the CDR3 is 13 residues. Germline loops: CDR1 SGHNT, CDR2 YYREEE (reference sequence). The CDR3 protein is CASSLGSAYEQYF. In DNA, the CDR3 is TGTGCCAGCAGCTTGGGGAGCGCCTACGAGCAGTACTTC.

The sample holds a few counts of this clone. This rearrangement joins TRBV6-1 to TRBJ1-4, with 9 bases identical to TRBD1. The CDR3 runs 14 residues. V lost 6 bases and J lost 6; bases outside the gene matches: 5. Germline V lookup: CDR1 MNHNS, CDR2 SASEGT. The CDR3 region has the DNA TGTGCCAGCAGCCCCGGGACAGGGCATGAAAAACTGTTTTTT. The encoded protein is CASSPGTGHEKLFF.

This chain connects TRBV7-9 to TRBJ1-1; D is undetermined. This CDR3 contains 12 residues. Germline CDR1 SEHNR, CDR2 FQNEAQ (reference sequence). V lost 3 bases and J lost 7, with 9 bases in between. This CDR3 is CASSFLTDEAFF. In DNA form, the CDR3 reads TGTGCCAGCAGCTTCCTAACAGATGAAGCTTTCTTT.

The gene calls are TRBV5-4 and TRBJ2-1, with 11 positions matching TRBD2. Germline-derived CDR1 and CDR2 are SGHNT and YYREEE (reference sequence). CDR3 size: 16 residues. Germline trimming cut 0 bases from V and 3 bases from J; bases unmatched to any gene: 2. CDR3 region: CASSLAGLAGYNEQFF. CDR3 coding DNA: TGTGCCAGCAGCTTGGCTGGACTAGCGGGCTACAATGAGCAGTTCTTC.

The rearrangement links TRBV5-4 to TRBJ1-1; 7 bases are shared with TRBD1. Germline V gene data show CDR1 as SGHNT and CDR2 as YYREEE (reference sequence). V dropped 0 bases and J dropped 5; count of bases not matched to a gene: 1. CDR3 length: 13 amino acids. The CDR3 reads CASSLEQGTEAFF. The CDR3 nucleotides read TGTGCCAGCAGCTTGGAACAGGGGACTGAAGCTTTCTTT.

The chain employs TRBV30 and TRBJ1-1, with D possibly matching TRBD1 (6 bases). The ends were cut back, 2 bases at V and 1 base at J, with 8 bases in the middle. Germline-derived CDR1 and CDR2 are GTSNPN and SVGIG (reference sequence). CDR3 length: 13 amino acids. DNA for the CDR3: TGTGCCTGGAGTTCAGGGGCGAACACTGAAGCTTTCTTT. Translated: CAWSSGANTEAFF.

The chain employs TRBV2 and TRBJ2-5, with D hard to call. The CDR3 runs 11 residues. V was trimmed by 8 bases and J by 5 bases, leaving 9 bases between them. Germline V gene lookup returns CDR1 SNHLY and CDR2 FYNNEI. In DNA, the CDR3 is TGTGCCAGCCGTCGGTGGGAGACCCAGTACTTC. It is translated as CASRRWETQYF.

The chain couples TRBV28 to TRBJ1-5; D possibly corresponds to TRBD1 (5 bases). Deletions cut 1 base from V and 5 bases from J, with 9 bases between. Germline V lookup: CDR1 MDHEN, CDR2 SYDVKM. The CDR3 extends over 14 amino acids. CDR3 sequence: CASSLSGGYQPQHF. CDR3 bases: TGTGCCAGCAGTTTATCGGGGGGGTATCAGCCCCAGCATTTT.

This clone turned up a few times. The rearrangement uses TRBV7-9 and TRBJ2-6; D is unresolved. This CDR3 spans 15 amino acids. Trimming left V 3 bases short and J 0 bases short, with 6 bases between. The germline CDR1 and CDR2 sequences are SEHNR and FQNEAQ (reference sequence). The CDR3 is CASSFGLSGANVLTF. CDR3 sequence (DNA): TGTGCCAGCAGCTTTGGCCTCTCTGGGGCCAACGTCCTGACTTTC. Full variable domain (remainder filled in from reference TRBV7-9 and TRBJ2-6): DTGVSQNPRHKITKRGQNVTFRCDPISEHNRLYWYRQTLGQGPEFLTYFQNEAQLEKSRLLSDRFSAERPKGSFSTLEIQRTEQGDSAMYLCASSFGLSGANVLTFGAGSRLTVL.

This chain uses TRBV5-4 with TRBJ2-7; 11 bases agree with TRBD2. The CDR3 is 18 amino acids. J was trimmed by 2 bases and V by 2 bases; bases with no gene match: 12. Germline CDR1 SGHNT, CDR2 YYREEE (reference sequence). This CDR3 is CASSFRTSGSFLAYEQYF. For the CDR3, the DNA is TGTGCCAGCAGCTTCCGGACTAGCGGGTCCTTCCTTGCCTACGAGCAGTACTTC.

This chain uses TRBV27 with TRBJ1-5, with TRBD1 as a possible D gene (5 bases). Trimming removed 3 bases from V and 1 base from J, with 13 bases in between. Germline V gene sequence: CDR1 MNHEY, CDR2 SMNVEV (reference sequence). This CDR3 is built from 16 residues. For the CDR3, the DNA is TGTGCCAGCAGTTTGAATTCCAGGGCGAGCAATCAGCCCCAGCATTTT. It yields the protein CASSLNSRASNQPQHF.

This chain joins TRBV11-2 and TRBJ1-2; 8 nucleotides match TRBD1. The trim removed 2 bases at V and 4 bases at J, leaving 3 bases unmatched. CDR1 and CDR2 from the germline V gene are SGHAT and FQNNGV. The CDR3 sequence is 14 residues long. CDR3 protein: CASSLSTGGYGYTF. The CDR3 DNA reads TGTGCCAGCAGCTTAAGCACAGGGGGCTATGGCTACACCTTC.

This clone came up a few times. The chain links TRBV4-1 to TRBJ1-1; possible D gene TRBD1, 6 bases. Looked up from germline, CDR1 is MGHRA and CDR2 is YSYEKL. V lost 0 bases and J 4 bases, leaving 9 bases between the germline ends. CDR3 length equals 14 residues. The CDR3 spells CASSQDRGSTEAFF. The CDR3 DNA follows: TGCGCCAGCAGCCAAGACAGGGGTAGCACTGAAGCTTTCTTT.

The V and J genes are TRBV6-4 and TRBJ2-7, with TRBD1 matching 9 bases. With 0 bases clipped from V and 5 bases from J, the junction kept 17 bases outside the gene matches. CDR3 length: 19 residues. Germline lookup yields CDR1 MRHNA and CDR2 SNTAGT. CDR3 nucleotides: TGTGCCAGCAGTGACTCCGCGTGGGGACAGGGTCCTAGCCAGCACGAGCAGTACTTC. Encoded protein: CASSDSAWGQGPSQHEQYF.

CDR3 nucleotides: TGTGCCAGCAGCCGACAGGGGGGCTACGAGCAGTACTTC. Its protein product is CASSRQGGYEQYF. The rearrangement links TRBV7-7 to TRBJ2-7; 9 bases map to TRBD1. The CDR3 loop spans 13 amino acids. The germline CDR1 and CDR2 sequences are SSHAT and FNYEAQ (reference sequence). V dropped 5 bases and J dropped 3; count of bases not matched to a gene: 2. Full variable domain (missing parts from reference TRBV7-7 and TRBJ2-7): GAGVSQSPRYKVTKRGQDVTLRCDPISSHATLYWYQQALGQGPEFLTYFNYEAQPDKSGLPSDRFSAERPEGSISTLTIQRTEQRDSAMYRCASSRQGGYEQYFGPGTRLTVT.

The chain employs TRBV19 and TRBJ2-4, with D possibly matching TRBD1 (5 bases). Trimming removed 2 bases from V and 1 base from J, with 9 bases in between. The CDR3 runs 15 residues. Germline lookup yields CDR1 LNHDA and CDR2 SQIVND (reference sequence). In DNA, the CDR3 is TGTGCCAGTAGTATATCAGGGTTGGCCAAAAACATTCAGTACTTC. It encodes CASSISGLAKNIQYF.

This clone was detected only once. The chain has TRBV18 and TRBJ2-1, with 8 positions matching TRBD1. V lost 0 bases and J lost 8; bases outside the gene matches: 9. The CDR3 extends over 16 amino acids. Germline assignment: CDR1 KGHSH and CDR2 LQKENI. The CDR3 DNA sequence: TGTGCCAGCTCACCACCAAGCAGGGGGCGGAGTGATGAGCAGTTCTTC. Translating it yields CASSPPSRGRSDEQFF.

This chain uses TRBV10-2 with TRBJ2-7; 11 nucleotides match TRBD2. The CDR3 spans 14 residues. Germline V gene sequence: CDR1 WSHSY, CDR2 SAAADI. V lost 10 bases to trimming and J lost 0 bases; unmatched junction nucleotides: 5. For the CDR3, the DNA is TGCGCCACCGGAACTAGCGGGAGCTCCTACGAGCAGTACTTC. This encodes CATGTSGSSYEQYF.

The gene calls are TRBV7-9 and TRBJ2-5; 11 nucleotides line up with TRBD2. The DNA matches TRBJ2-7 better at its end, which makes the J call doubtful. The CDR3 runs to 13 residues. Germline values: CDR1 SEHNR, CDR2 FQNEAQ (reference sequence). The CDR3 region is CATTSGVSYEQYF. Written as DNA, the CDR3 is TGTGCCACGACTAGCGGGGTCTCCTACGAGCAGTACTTC.

CDR3: CASSVDQGDYEQYF. CDR3 bases: TGTGCCAGCAGCGTAGACCAAGGGGACTACGAGCAGTACTTC. The chain joins TRBV9 to TRBJ2-7, with D possibly TRBD1 on 5 matching bases. Germline assignment: CDR1 SGDLS and CDR2 YYNGEE. The ends were cut back, 0 bases at V and 3 bases at J, with 10 bases in the middle. The CDR3 runs to 14 residues.